The 9 T cell receptor beta chains reported below all come from one sample, sequenced in a study of T cell repertoires in cytomegalovirus infection. Via MiXCR, TCRdb re-called the reads, giving one row per CDR3 protein. The sample includes about 220,000 distinct CDR3 sequences, around 35% of them seen just once. These receptors' targets are unknown. The specimen was CD8+ T cells from cultured PBMCs, collected from culture after CMV antigen stimulation. These receptors were collected from a human donor in good health (CMV status not recorded). Some clones in this sample may be carry-over from other donors' samples.

This chain connects TRBV5-5 to TRBJ2-2; the D gene is possibly TRBD2 (5 bases). The CDR3 has 19 amino acids. Deletions cut 4 bases from V and 13 bases from J, with 35 bases between. The germline gives CDR1 SGHKS, CDR2 YYEKEE (reference sequence). CDR3 sequence (DNA): TGTGCCAGCAGCCGTGATGATATGATGCTAGAATCGGAATCGGGGTCGCTGTTTTTT. It encodes CASSRDDMMLESESGSLFF.

The chain employs TRBV4-1 and TRBJ2-5; 7 positions match TRBD1. This CDR3 is built from 14 residues. The germline gives CDR1 MGHRA, CDR2 YSYEKL. V shed 4 bases, J shed 5 bases, and the junction held 7 bases outside the gene matches. CDR3 in amino acids: CASSLRGGGETQYF. CDR3 bases: TGCGCCAGCAGCCTTAGAGGGGGCGGGGAGACCCAGTACTTC.

This clonotype was seen a few times. The V and J genes are TRBV7-9 and TRBJ1-2, with D unresolved. The CDR3 length is 13 residues. Trimming took off 6 bases at V and 6 bases at J, with 14 bases between the two ends. In germline, CDR1 is SEHNR, CDR2 FQNEAQ (reference sequence). In DNA, the CDR3 is TGTGCCAGCAGTCCCGGCACAAGGGATGGCTACACCTTC. It specifies CASSPGTRDGYTF. The whole variable domain, filled in from reference TRBV7-9 and TRBJ1-2, reads DTGVSQNPRHKITKRGQNVTFRCDPISEHNRLYWYRQTLGQGPEFLTYFQNEAQLEKSRLLSDRFSAERPKGSFSTLEIQRTEQGDSAMYLCASSPGTRDGYTFGSGTRLTVV.

This rearrangement joins TRBV28 to TRBJ1-1; possible D gene TRBD1, 5 bases. The germline CDR1 and CDR2 sequences are MDHEN and SYDVKM. The germline V and J ends were trimmed by 5 bases and 4 bases, with 11 bases remaining between them. The CDR3 totals 13 residues. The CDR3 is CASSVAQGTEAFF. DNA of the CDR3: TGTGCCAGCAGTGTAGCCCAGGGCACTGAAGCTTTCTTT.

V and J are TRBV2 and TRBJ2-3; 12 bases fit TRBD2. Germline-derived CDR1 and CDR2 are SNHLY and FYNNEI. The CDR3 extends over 14 amino acids. Losses at the gene ends were 8 bases for V and 5 bases for J; bases not matched to a gene: 5. DNA of the CDR3: TGTGCCAGCCCGAGGACTAGCGGGAAAGATACGCAGTATTTT. Encoded protein: CASPRTSGKDTQYF. Full variable domain (missing parts from reference TRBV2 and TRBJ2-3): EPEVTQTPSHQVTQMGQEVILRCVPISNHLYFYWYRQILGQKVEFLVSFYNNEISEKSEIFDDQFSVERPDGSNFTLKIRSTKLEDSAMYFCASPRTSGKDTQYFGPGTRLTVL.

V and J are TRBV6-6 and TRBJ1-5, with a weak D call TRBD1 (6 bases). The germline CDR1 and CDR2 sequences are MNHNY and SVGAGI (reference sequence). The CDR3 length is 19 residues. V lost 2 bases and J 0 bases, leaving 20 bases between the germline ends. DNA of the CDR3: TGTGCCAGCAGTTACAATCCCACCGGGGACACATCTAGCAATCAGCCCCAGCATTTT. Residues: CASSYNPTGDTSSNQPQHF.

The sample holds many counts of this clonotype. The chain links TRBV7-2 to TRBJ2-7; D is uncertain. The CDR3 spans 12 residues. Germline-derived CDR1 and CDR2 are SGHTA and FQGNSA. V lost 6 bases and J lost 3, with 9 bases in between. CDR3 residues: CASSRTFYEQYF. The CDR3 bases are TGTGCCAGCAGTCGGACCTTCTACGAGCAGTACTTC.

J is TRBJ2-1 and V is TRBV7-9, with 9 bases matching TRBD1. The germline V gene encodes CDR1 SEHNR and CDR2 FQNEAQ (reference sequence). There are 14 residues in the CDR3. The V gene end was trimmed by 7 bases and the J gene end by 6 bases; junction bases not matched to a gene: 7. In DNA form, the CDR3 reads TGTGCCAGCAAAAAACAGGGGGCGCGCAATGAGCAGTTCTTC. Its protein is CASKKQGARNEQFF.

The chain uses TRBV7-9 and TRBJ1-1; TRBD1 agrees at 8 bases. The CDR3 contains 14 residues. Germline V gene sequence: CDR1 SEHNR, CDR2 FQNEAQ (reference sequence). Trimming cost V 4 bases and J 6 bases; bases outside gene matches: 7. This CDR3 reads CASSSQGADSEAFF. Here the CDR3 DNA reads TGTGCCAGCAGCTCCCAGGGGGCCGACTCTGAAGCTTTCTTT.